This passage covers 26 T cell receptor beta chains from one sample sequenced in a study of identical twins. In TCRdb, the 5' RACE reads were re-called with MiXCR into one record per CDR3 protein. The sample consists of 500,000 or so distinct CDR3 sequences, around 15% of them appearing once. The data were also submitted as part of a second study, on yellow fever vaccine responses in identical twins.

The sample consisted of CD4+ T cells sorted from blood. Receptors were obtained from a woman aged 18 to 35 in good health.

The CDR3 loop is CASRKTGLGSDEQFF. The CDR3 DNA reads as TGTGCCAGCAGAAAAACGGGACTAGGTTCCGATGAGCAGTTCTTC. The chain recombines TRBV2 with TRBJ2-1, with 8 nucleotides matching TRBD2. The CDR3 length is 15 residues. Trimming took 6 bases from V and 8 from J; bases not matched to a gene: 12. Per germline, CDR1 SNHLY and CDR2 FYNNEI.

Only a few counts were recorded for this clonotype. This chain links TRBV6-1 with TRBJ2-1; D possibly matches TRBD1 or TRBD2 (6 bases each). CDR1 and CDR2 (germline): MNHNS, SASEGT. V shed 11 bases and J shed 0 bases, with 14 bases lying between them. The CDR3 contains 14 residues. The CDR3 sequence is CAGQGGSSYNEQFF. CDR3 DNA: TGTGCCGGACAAGGGGGGAGCTCCTACAATGAGCAGTTCTTC.

This clonotype was counted between two and nine times. The rearrangement joins TRBV29-1 to TRBJ2-1; TRBD1 matches 9 bases. The germline CDR1 and CDR2 sequences are SQVTM and ANQGSEA. V lost 5 bases, J lost 10 bases, and 6 bases stayed unmatched. The CDR3 is 12 amino acids. CDR3 coding DNA: TGCAGCGTTAACAGGGGGCGGGAGGAGCAGTTCTTC. Its translation: CSVNRGREEQFF.

The V and J genes are TRBV12-3 or TRBV12-4 and TRBJ2-1; D remains unclear. With 3 bases removed from V and 10 bases from J, the gap between germline ends came to 7 bases. The CDR3 covers 11 residues. The CDR3, as DNA: TGTGCCAGCAGTTTTTCGCAAGAGCAGTTCTTC. Translating it yields CASSFSQEQFF.

This rearrangement joins TRBV11-2 to TRBJ2-1; maybe TRBD1 (5 bases). CDR3 length: 17 amino acids. The ends were cut back, 5 bases at V and 3 bases at J, with 20 bases in the middle. Germline V gives CDR1 SGHAT, CDR2 FQNNGV. The CDR3 bases are TGTGCCAGCAGCCCCGCAGAGCAGTGGGGCCTCTACAATGAGCAGTTCTTC. Its protein product is CASSPAEQWGLYNEQFF.

Only a few counts were recorded for this clonotype. This chain uses TRBV4-1 with TRBJ2-3; D remains ambiguous. The germline gives CDR1 MGHRA, CDR2 YSYEKL. The V end was cut by 2 bases, the J end by 4 bases, with 13 bases between. The CDR3 totals 15 residues. CDR3 in DNA: TGCGCCAGCAGCCAATCCCCTCTCAGTGCAGATACGCAGTATTTT. Protein: CASSQSPLSADTQYF.

This clonotype has a handful of counts. The rearrangement joins TRBV3-1 to TRBJ2-1; 9 bases agree with TRBD2. V shed 1 base and J 5 bases; nucleotides not matched to a gene: 3. The V gene's germline CDR1 is LGHDT and CDR2 YNNKEL (reference sequence). The CDR3 totals 15 residues. CDR3 region: CASSQARTSDNEQFF. CDR3 nucleotide sequence: TGTGCCAGCAGCCAAGCTCGGACTAGCGACAATGAGCAGTTCTTC.

V is TRBV2 and J is TRBJ2-5; no firm D call. The CDR3 consists of 12 residues. Germline V lookup: CDR1 SNHLY, CDR2 FYNNEI. V gave up 3 bases and J gave up 5 bases, with 7 bases separating them. The CDR3 region is CASSELTETQYF. As DNA, the CDR3 is TGTGCCAGCAGTGAGCTGACGGAGACCCAGTACTTC.

This clonotype was observed a handful of times. The rearrangement uses TRBV30 and TRBJ2-5; 10 positions match TRBD2. J was trimmed by 5 bases and V by 4 bases; bases with no gene match: 1. The germline CDR1 and CDR2 sequences are GTSNPN and SVGIG (reference sequence). This CDR3 has 12 amino acids. The CDR3 coding sequence is TGTGCCTGGATGGGACTAGCGGAGACCCAGTACTTC. This encodes CAWMGLAETQYF.

There are a few counts of this clonotype. The gene calls are TRBV5-1 and TRBJ2-2; tentative D call: TRBD2 (5 bases). Trimming stripped 3 bases from V and 3 bases from J, with 12 bases between. Germline V gene sequence: CDR1 SGHRS, CDR2 YFSETQ. The CDR3 length is 15 residues. CDR3 in DNA: TGCGCCAGCAGCTGGGCGGGTGAGGACACCGGGGAGCTGTTTTTT. It encodes CASSWAGEDTGELFF.

This clonotype was counted only a few times. V gene TRBV7-2 combines with J gene TRBJ2-3, with D unresolved. The CDR3 extends over 15 amino acids. The germline CDR1 and CDR2 sequences are SGHTA and FQGNSA. V lost 2 bases, J lost 2 bases, and 11 bases lay in between. Written as DNA, the CDR3 is TGTGCCAGCAGCTTATCGGGCCCCAACACAGATACGCAGTATTTT. Its protein product is CASSLSGPNTDTQYF.

This chain links TRBV6-1 with TRBJ2-1, with D uncertain. The V end lost 4 bases, the J end lost 1 base, and 14 bases lay between the germline ends. The germline CDR1 and CDR2 sequences are MNHNS and SASEGT. This CDR3 has 16 amino acids. The CDR3 DNA is TGTGCCAGCAGTGCGGTAGGACCTAAATCCTACAATGAGCAGTTCTTC. This gives the protein CASSAVGPKSYNEQFF.

This clonotype has just a few counts. The chain combines TRBV2 with TRBJ2-1; D not certain. Germline V gives CDR1 SNHLY, CDR2 FYNNEI. The V end lost 7 bases, the J end lost 6 bases, and 7 bases lay between the germline ends. The length of the CDR3 is 11 residues. CDR3 region: CASNYRNEQFF. The CDR3 bases are TGTGCCAGCAATTACCGCAATGAGCAGTTCTTC. Complete variable domain (other parts from reference TRBV2 and TRBJ2-1): EPEVTQTPSHQVTQMGQEVILRCVPISNHLYFYWYRQILGQKVEFLVSFYNNEISEKSEIFDDQFSVERPDGSNFTLKIRSTKLEDSAMYFCASNYRNEQFFGPGTRLTVL.

This clonotype was found many times. The J gene is TRBJ2-1, the V gene TRBV12-3 or TRBV12-4, with TRBD2 identical over 9 bases. The CDR3 is 11 residues long. The J segment lost 7 bases and the V segment lost 11 bases, leaving 3 bases of the junction unmatched. Written as DNA, the CDR3 is TGTGCCTGCGGGAGGGGAAATGAGCAGTTCTTC. Amino acids: CACGRGNEQFF.

The chain uses TRBV7-9 and TRBJ2-7; 7 nucleotides match TRBD1. From germline, CDR1 is SEHNR and CDR2 FQNEAQ (reference sequence). Trimming at V came to 5 bases and at J to 2 bases, leaving 6 bases not matched to a gene. The CDR3 length is 14 residues. This CDR3 reads CASSGHGQAYEQYF. The CDR3 coding sequence is TGTGCCAGCAGCGGACACGGACAGGCCTACGAGCAGTACTTC.

This clonotype was detected ten times or more. The rearrangement links TRBV6-1 to TRBJ2-3, with unresolved D. Germline loops: CDR1 MNHNS, CDR2 SASEGT. CDR3 length: 15 residues. The germline V and J ends were trimmed by 6 bases and 0 bases, with 13 bases remaining between them. In nucleotides, the CDR3 is TGTGCCAGCAGACTTAGGACCTATAGCACAGATACGCAGTATTTT. Residues: CASRLRTYSTDTQYF.

This clonotype was detected a few times. In DNA form, the CDR3 reads TGTGCCAGTGACGACGGGGCAACAAACACCGGGGAGCTGTTTTTT. It codes for CASDDGATNTGELFF. The rearrangement uses TRBV7-9 and TRBJ2-2; D is tentatively TRBD1 or TRBD2 (5 bases each). Germline V gene sequence: CDR1 SEHNR, CDR2 FQNEAQ (reference sequence). The V end was cut by 9 bases, the J end by 2 bases, with 16 bases between. The CDR3 is 15 amino acids.

This clonotype occurred a few times. The J gene is TRBJ2-4, the V gene TRBV28, with TRBD2 matching over 7 bases. Germline CDR1 MDHEN, CDR2 SYDVKM. This CDR3 is built from 14 residues. After removal of 6 bases from V and 6 bases from J, the junction contained 8 bases not matched to a gene. CDR3 region: CASSLTGGVNIQYF. In DNA form, the CDR3 reads TGTGCCAGCAGCCTCACGGGAGGAGTAAACATTCAGTACTTC.

The CDR3 bases are TGTGCCAGCAGCTTGGACAGGGAGGGGGAGCAGTTCTTC. Encoded protein: CASSLDREGEQFF. This chain links TRBV7-2 with TRBJ2-1; tentative D call: TRBD1 (8 bases). V was trimmed by 3 bases and J by 10 bases, leaving 13 bases between them. The CDR3 runs 13 residues. Germline V gene data show CDR1 as SGHTA and CDR2 as FQGNSA.

In this sample, this clonotype turned up many times. This chain uses TRBV29-1 with TRBJ2-5; 7 nucleotides match TRBD1. The germline V gene encodes CDR1 SQVTM and CDR2 ANQGSEA. V lost 6 bases to trimming and J lost 7 bases; unmatched junction nucleotides: 8. This CDR3 contains 12 residues. This CDR3 reads CSVGPGQRTQYF. The DNA for the CDR3 is TGCAGCGTGGGACCGGGACAGAGGACCCAGTACTTC.

This clonotype was counted many times. This chain links TRBV12-3 or TRBV12-4 with TRBJ2-7, with D perhaps assigned TRBD1 or TRBD2 (6 bases each). The CDR3 runs 14 residues. V was shortened by 1 base and J by 0 bases, with 7 bases between the two germline ends. CDR3 protein: CASSLEGGSYEQYF. The DNA of the CDR3 is TGTGCCAGCAGTTTAGAGGGGGGCTCCTACGAGCAGTACTTC.

The genes are TRBV7-3 and TRBJ2-2; D possibly corresponds to TRBD2 (5 bases). V dropped 4 bases and J dropped 3 bases, with 12 bases sitting between them. The germline gives CDR1 SGHTA, CDR2 FQGTGA. This CDR3 contains 15 residues. This CDR3 reads CASSSPQADTGELFF. CDR3 nucleotides: TGTGCCAGCAGCTCACCTCAAGCGGACACCGGGGAGCTGTTTTTT.

The rearrangement links TRBV11-2 to TRBJ2-3, with D perhaps TRBD2 (5 bases). V lost 5 bases, J lost 0 bases, and 18 bases lay in between. The CDR3 sequence is 17 residues long. The germline V gene has CDR1 SGHAT and CDR2 FQNNGV. The CDR3 DNA sequence: TGTGCCAGCAGCCCCACAGCGGAAGCCCTTAGCACAGATACGCAGTATTTT. It codes for CASSPTAEALSTDTQYF.

The DNA for the CDR3 is TGTGCCAGCTCACCACTGCGGGAGCCAGTTCATGGTGGCTACACCTTC. It encodes CASSPLREPVHGGYTF. The chain links TRBV18 to TRBJ1-2; D is ambiguous. V shed 1 base and J shed 7 bases, with 19 bases lying between them. Germline V gives CDR1 KGHSH, CDR2 LQKENI. This CDR3 region has 16 residues.

Worth noting for this clonotype: The junction shows a germline mismatch at one end, possibly a read error. V usage is TRBV29-1 and J usage is TRBJ1-1; D not resolved. CDR3 size: 12 residues. The V gene's germline CDR1 is SQVTM and CDR2 ANQGSEA. CDR3 DNA sequence: TGCAGCGATAAGACTAGGAACAGTGAAGCTTTCTTT. Translated: CSDKTRNSEAFF.

This clonotype showed up just a few times. The chain recombines TRBV29-1 with TRBJ2-2; possible D gene TRBD2, 5 bases. CDR1 is SQVTM, CDR2 ANQGSEA, per germline. This CDR3 spans 13 amino acids. V was cut by 5 bases and J by 6 bases, with 13 bases left in between. The CDR3 nucleotides read TGCAGCGTTAGCCTAGCTCGCGCCGGGGAGCTGTTTTTT. Translated, it gives CSVSLARAGELFF.